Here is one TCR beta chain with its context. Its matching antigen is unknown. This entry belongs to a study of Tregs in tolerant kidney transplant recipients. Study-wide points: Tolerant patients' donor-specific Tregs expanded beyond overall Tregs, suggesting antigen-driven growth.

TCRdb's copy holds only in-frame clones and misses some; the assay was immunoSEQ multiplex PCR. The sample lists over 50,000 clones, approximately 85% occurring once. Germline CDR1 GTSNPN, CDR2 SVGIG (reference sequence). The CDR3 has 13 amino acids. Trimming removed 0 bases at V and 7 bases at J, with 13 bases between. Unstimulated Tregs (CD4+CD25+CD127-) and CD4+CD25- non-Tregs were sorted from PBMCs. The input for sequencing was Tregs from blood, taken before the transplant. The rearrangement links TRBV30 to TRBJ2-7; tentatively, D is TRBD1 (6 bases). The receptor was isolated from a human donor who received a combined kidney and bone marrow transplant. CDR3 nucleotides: TGTGCCTGGAGTGTGACAGGTCTTGCGGAGCAGTACTTC. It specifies CAWSVTGLAEQYF.